This TCR beta chain was identified during a study of blood T cell repertoires in COVID-19. Looking at the study overall: Sources were T cells, B-cell-depleted T cells, or PBMCs; the material itself was cDNA or gDNA.

CDR1 is WSHSY, CDR2 SAAADI, per germline. V lost 6 bases and J 7 bases, leaving 7 bases between the germline ends. The length of the CDR3 is 10 residues. Only in-frame clones appear in the TCRdb table, and some are missing; sequencing was by immunoSEQ multiplex PCR. This sample carries tens of thousands of clones, roughly 87% of them seen once, and the ten largest clones take approximately 3.6%. Seattle patients were enrolled while actively infected and followed longitudinally. The chain has TRBV10-2 and TRBJ2-7, with no clear D. Sequencing input: peripheral blood. The TCR comes from a man between 40 and 49 years old with COVID-19, enrolled during active disease. CDR3 nucleotides: TGCGCCAGCAGGGCCCAGGAGCAGTACTTC. Amino acid sequence: CASRAQEQYF.